This T cell receptor beta chain was observed in a study of T-cell reconstitution after alpha-beta-depleted transplantation in children. CDR1 and CDR2 (germline): SQVTM, ANQGSEA. Trimming took off 7 bases at V and 5 bases at J, with 17 bases between the two ends. The CDR3 consists of 13 residues. The TCRbeta library was prepared with unique molecular identifiers. TCRdb recomputed calls from the PCR reads with MiXCR, one row per CDR3 protein. The data show 600,000 to 700,000 distinct CDR3 sequences, over 15% seen once. The clonotype comes from a human donor who donated a stem cell graft to a child with acute myeloid leukemia. The V and J genes are TRBV29-1 and TRBJ2-5; D perhaps matches TRBD2 (6 bases). Source: PBMCs from the stem cell graft donor, taken from the stem cell graft. The CDR3 spells CSAVDQGGETQYF. Written as DNA, the CDR3 is TGCAGCGCCGTTGACCAAGGAGGGGAGACCCAGTACTTC.